The present entry profiles one T cell receptor (beta chain) with its context. Germline trimming cut 6 bases from V and 6 bases from J; bases unmatched to any gene: 7. This CDR3 is built from 14 residues. Per germline, CDR1 MNHEY and CDR2 SMNVEV (reference sequence). The sample originates from a study of blood T cell repertoires in COVID-19. The table came from immunoSEQ multiplex PCR; TCRdb's copy has only in-frame clones and leaves some out. The sample has 200,000 to 250,000 clones; 80% to 90% are singletons. Sequences were obtained from PBMCs or T cells enriched from blood (not recorded which). The gene calls are TRBV27 and TRBJ2-2; 7 nucleotides align to TRBD1. The source is a woman in her 30s who had been exposed to COVID-19. Here the CDR3 DNA reads TGTGCCAGCAGGGGGGAAGGGGGCCCCGGGGAGCTGTTTTTT. This gives the protein CASRGEGGPGELFF.